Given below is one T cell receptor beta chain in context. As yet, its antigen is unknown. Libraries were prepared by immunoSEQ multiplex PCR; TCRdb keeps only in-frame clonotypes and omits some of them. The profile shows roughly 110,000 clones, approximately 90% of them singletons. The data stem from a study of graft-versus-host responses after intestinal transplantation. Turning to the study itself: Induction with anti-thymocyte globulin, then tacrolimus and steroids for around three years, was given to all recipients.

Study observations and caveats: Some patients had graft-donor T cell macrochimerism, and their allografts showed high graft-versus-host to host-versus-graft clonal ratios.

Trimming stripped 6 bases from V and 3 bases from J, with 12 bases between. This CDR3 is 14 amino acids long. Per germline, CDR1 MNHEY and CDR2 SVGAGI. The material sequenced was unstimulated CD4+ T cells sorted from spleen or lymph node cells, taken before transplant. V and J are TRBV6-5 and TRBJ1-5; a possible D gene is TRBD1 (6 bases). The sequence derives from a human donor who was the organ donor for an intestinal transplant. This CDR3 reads CASRENRANQPQHF. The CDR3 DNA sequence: TGTGCCAGCAGGGAGAACAGGGCCAATCAGCCCCAGCATTTT.